These T cell receptor beta chains were read from a single sample in a study of a mutant IDH1 vaccine in newly diagnosed glioma. Sequenced by immunoSEQ multiplex PCR; TCRdb stores in-frame clones only, minus some. The repertoire consists of 65,000 to 70,000 clones, with around 88% occurring once and the leading ten covering roughly 4.4%. The specimen was peripheral blood mononuclear cells (PBMCs), collected from a glioma patient treated with radiotherapy, temozolomide or both. These receptor sequences come from a woman in her late teens or twenties with glioma. Some clones in this sample may be carry-over from other donors' samples. Each CDR3 is given without its conserved first and last residue.

>TRBV14|TRBJ2-3|15
ASSQDKAPFSTDTQY
>TRBV19|TRBJ1-5|11
ASSSAGDQPQH
>TRBV29-1|TRBJ2-4|11
SVDDDRGDIQY
>TRBV21-1|TRBJ1-6|15
ANYRQGASSYNSPLH
>TRBV6-1|TRBJ1-5|13
ASKGGGRSNQPQH
>TRBV5-1|TRBJ1-2|12
ASSPGQGGYGYT
>TRBV6-1|TRBJ1-2|10
ASSELSYGYT
>TRBV29-1|TRBJ2-1|12
SVGGGAEYNEQF
>TRBV5-1|TRBJ2-5|16
ASSSSGTSGGYQETQY
>TRBV5-6|TRBJ1-2|11
ASSLATGYGYT
>TRBV2|TRBJ2-1|15
ASSRGGGTSAYNEQF
>TRBV25-1|TRBJ2-2|13
ASSDRAPNTGELF
>TRBV5-8|TRBJ2-4|13
ASSFRGRPKNIQY
>TRBV30|TRBJ2-3|13
AWSPGTPVHDTQY
>TRBV27|TRBJ2-1|12
ASSLPGPNNEQF
>TRBV6-1|TRBJ2-7|12
ASSLGQRLREQY
>TRBV18|TRBJ1-5|14
ASSPVGGRSNQPQH
>TRBV7-9|TRBJ1-2|13
ASSEEAQYFYGYT
>TRBV7-9|TRBJ1-2|12
ASSLSGQNYGYT
>TRBV25-1|TRBJ2-5|10
ASKGTEGTQY
>TRBV6-5|TRBJ1-1|11
ASSYGEGTEAF
>TRBV27|TRBJ2-5|10
ASSFVGETQY
>TRBV6-1|TRBJ2-2|12
ASSAKGRARELF
>TRBV9|TRBJ2-7|12
ASSVGGGAYEQY
>TRBV2|TRBJ1-4|14
ASSDPSEGAYEKLF
>TRBV6-1|TRBJ1-5|13
ASRARTGSNQPQH
>TRBV6-1|TRBJ2-2|12
ASKEAGATGELF
>TRBV28|TRBJ2-7|11
ASRPGAPGEQY
>TRBV4-3|TRBJ1-3|14
ASSLDSGGQGNTIY
>TRBV9|TRBJ1-1|12
ASSVDSMNTEAF
>TRBV5-4|TRBJ2-7|13
ASSLASVSSYEQY
>TRBV6-1|TRBJ2-2|12
ASSKGGFTGELF
>TRBV20-1|TRBJ2-2|9
SVRNTGELF
>TRBV5-6|TRBJ2-2|14
ASSLGLNLNTGELF
>TRBV6-1|TRBJ1-1|12
ASSEWGTLAEAF
>TRBV5-4|TRBJ1-1|10
ASSFPFTEAF
>TRBV29-1|TRBJ2-7|10
SVCDSYYEQY
>TRBV30|TRBJ1-2|11
AWSPTENYGYT
>TRBV30|TRBJ1-2|15
AWNWGQGGPTNYGYT
>TRBV13|TRBJ1-2|13
ASSRDGTGGYGYT
>TRBV15|TRBJ1-5|13
ATSKPLGSNQPQH
>TRBV4-1|TRBJ1-1|12
ASSQMTGGAEAF